A single sample is the source of the 10 T cell receptor beta chains below, sequenced in a study of diagnostic markers for celiac disease (dated by TCRdb to 2020 to 2022). Sequencing was carried out with an Illumina MiSeq. Each entry corresponds to one CDR3 protein sequence from reads that TCRdb reprocessed, and DNA is not given. This sample's listing comprises roughly 5,600 distinct CDR3 sequences. The top ten hold under 7% of the sample. Specimen: either unsorted cells or a sorted T cell fraction (not recorded which). These TCRs come from a human donor. This table probably holds off-target reads from a library built for another chain.

The J gene is TRBJ1-2, the V gene TRBV2. Germline V lookup: CDR1 SNHLY, CDR2 FYNNEI. The CDR3 length is 14 residues. The CDR3: CASSEQGPSPIHAF.

This clonotype registers medium-sized by frequency. The chain uses TRBV29-1 and TRBJ1-6; TCRdb's D call, TRBD1, is unchecked because there is no DNA. CDR1 and CDR2 (germline): SQVTM, ANQGSEA. CDR3 length equals 14 residues. CDR3 region: CTWEEDRGGSPLHF.

In terms of frequency, this clonotype is medium-sized. The chain combines TRBV7-9 with TRBJ1-2; absent DNA, TCRdb's TRBD1 call cannot be checked. Germline CDR1 is SEHNR and CDR2 is FQNEAQ (reference sequence). There are 14 residues in the CDR3. CDR3 region: CASSSMGRTDGYTF.

This rearrangement joins TRBV30 to TRBJ2-7. The CDR3 covers 11 residues. Germline values: CDR1 GTSNPN, CDR2 SVGIG (reference sequence). CDR3 protein: CAWSGQGEQYF.

The rearrangement joins TRBV12-3 or TRBV12-4 to TRBJ2-3. The CDR3 covers 14 residues. CDR3 sequence: CASSPKHLTDTQYF.

In terms of frequency, this clonotype is medium-sized. The chain uses TRBV25-1 and TRBJ1-1. CDR1 is MGHDK and CDR2 is SYGVNS in the germline V gene. This CDR3 has 13 residues. The CDR3 sequence is CASSGFRGREAFF. The full variable domain, its missing parts supplied by reference TRBV25-1 and TRBJ1-1, is EADIYQTPRYLVIGTGKKITLECSQTMGHDKMYWYQQDPGMELHLIHYSYGVNSTEKGDLSSESTVSRIRTEHFPLTLESARPSHTSQYLCASSGFRGREAFFGQGTRLTVV.

The J gene is TRBJ1-2, the V gene TRBV3-1; TCRdb designates TRBD1, a call that cannot be tested without DNA. Germline CDR1 is LGHDT and CDR2 is YNNKEL (reference sequence). The CDR3 consists of 15 residues. This CDR3 reads CASSRTRTGGSGYTF.

The chain is built from TRBV18 and TRBJ1-1. In germline, CDR1 is KGHSH, CDR2 LQKENI. This CDR3 has 13 residues. CDR3 sequence reads: CASSPLRGIEAFF.

Judged by frequency, this clonotype is medium-sized. This chain's CDR3 is CASSESGKWGEQFF. The chain couples TRBV25-1 to TRBJ2-1. The CDR3 runs 14 residues. The V gene's germline CDR1 is MGHDK and CDR2 SYGVNS.

The V call is TRBV5-1, the J call TRBJ2-5. The CDR3 consists of 11 residues. The germline CDR1 and CDR2 sequences are SGHRS and YFSETQ. The CDR3 sequence is CASSWEETQYF.